This T cell receptor (beta chain) derives from a study of T cells expressing NK-cell markers. General observations from the study: The CD3+CD56-NKG2C+ fraction of several donors was also led by these clonotypes. As a fraction of CD8+ T cells, dominant NKG2C+ clonotypes reached roughly 1.0-7.0% in six donors.

Researchers built TCR beta cDNA using 5'RACE template switching with UMIs. TCRdb re-called the 5' RACE reads and catalogs CDR3 proteins one per entry, DNA excluded. The table for this sample gives around 380,000 distinct CDR3 sequences. A note on this clonotype: Its antigen is undetermined.

This TCR was sampled from a woman aged 50 to 60 in good health. The sequenced material came from blood T cells: a sorted CD56 or NKG2C T cell subset, CD4+ or CD8+ T cells, or bulk PBMC T cells (not recorded which).

CDR3 region: CASSQDISGSSYEQYF. The V call is TRBV3-1, the J call TRBJ2-7; TCRdb returns TRBD2, unconfirmable since there is no DNA. The CDR3 has 16 residues. The germline CDR1 and CDR2 sequences are LGHDT and YNNKEL (reference sequence).